This TCR beta chain was captured by sequencing in a study of cytomegalovirus exposure and HLA in healthy donors (TCRdb year 2017). With regard to the full study: According to an earlier analysis of 587 of the donors, roughly 180 million T cells yielded 100 million or so unique TCR beta sequences and approximately 300 Gb of sequence data. An early release that covered around 590 HLA-typed donors contained 250 to 350 gigabases of sequencing data and around 80 million unique TCR sequences. Of the roughly 410 genotyped donors, 81% were placed in the genetic ancestry cluster associated with self-reported Caucasian donors. The aim of the study was to test whether cataloging public T cell receptors could identify signatures of past pathogen exposure. The study used immunosequencing to profile the T cell repertoires of 666 subjects and linked those repertoires to cytomegalovirus serostatus. In addition to the first cohort of about 650 subjects, a separate validation cohort of approximately 130 different subjects was used. To predict cytomegalovirus infection status, the study combined high-throughput TCR immunosequencing, statistical association of individual TCRs with disease status, and machine learning. A later analysis re-analyzed previously published TCR beta repertoires from 500 to 700 donors and added high-resolution HLA genotyping to study TCR occurrence patterns. Rather than drawing on any new phenotypic data, the later analysis identified candidate immune exposures from TCR beta sequences and the way those sequences occurred across donors. An earlier analysis of more than 450 of the donors used high-throughput TCR beta sequencing to judge whether each TCR beta V gene segment behaved as functional or pseudogenic. Donor age, sex, ethnicity and CMV serostatus were compiled alongside the repertoire data. Genome-wide SNP genotypes for about 55% of the roughly 670 donors were used in a later genetic analysis, which treated that subset as a discovery cohort. All discovery cohort repertoires had been generated using a single sequencing platform. Class I and class II HLA loci were covered by the typing at four-digit resolution. Typing coverage varied by locus: roughly 629-640 donors for A, B, C, DRB1 and DQB1; about 520 for DQA1; more than 600 for DPA1; approximately 470 for DPB1. Several DR-DQ haplotypes were treated as single units for association and clustering because of strong linkage in the cohort. On average, around 200,000 unique TCR beta nucleotide sequences were sequenced per donor among about 400 genotyped donors of the cohort, with roughly 18% of those sequences being non-productive. The investigation overall reported the following: Compared with equally common non-associated chains, HLA-associated TCR beta chains in a later analysis were more clonally expanded and had lower generation probabilities. The authors suggested that the approach could potentially be extended to other disease states and immunological phenotypes. The 87-base-pair reads could not distinguish some IMGT-functional V segments, including TRBV6-2 and TRBV6-3, so those segments were excluded. The sequencing pipeline was judged likely to have produced a cluster of highly shared sequence variants as a technical artifact. The earlier analysis of 450 to 700 of the donors excluded roughly 17 rarely observed V segments, including chromosome 9 orphons, because counts were too low. Immune exposure information for the cohort was limited to CMV serostatus. A further reported finding was that TCR beta sequences accurately predicted the HLA-A and HLA-B alleles for most subjects in the first cohort. Most TCR sequences were observed very rarely across donors, whereas some public TCRs were present in many individuals. Assigning TCR associations to individual alleles was difficult when HLA alleles, especially DR and DQ, strongly co-occurred. V-gene and J-gene trimming of TCR beta chains was associated with a missense DCLRE1C variant in a later genetic analysis, and the association was replicated in an independent cohort. In an earlier analysis of approximately 590 of the donors, most TCR beta V segments appeared in productive rearrangements about 90% or about 30% of the time, broadly matching IMGT annotations. HLA typing was unavailable for some donors at each locus, so association tests used only the typed subset. In a later analysis, most CMV-associated TCR beta chains were found to appear HLA-restricted, with HLA associations seemingly driven largely by CMV exposure. The cohort was sequenced for TCR beta chains only, and without alpha or paired-chain data the features that could be detected were limited. In a later genetic analysis, fewer N-insertions in productive TCRs were reported among donors in an Asian-associated ancestry cluster than the roughly 670-donor mean. In both the original and validation cohorts, the classifier was reported to diagnose cytomegalovirus status with high specificity and sensitivity. A later analysis reported that several top co-occurrence clusters appeared linked to parvovirus B19, influenza, CMV and Epstein-Barr virus. A few of the identified cytomegalovirus-associated TCR beta chains were confirmed in vitro to be specific for cytomegalovirus antigens. At a false discovery rate of 0.05, a later analysis linked 15,000 to 20,000 TCR beta sequences to specific HLA alleles. According to a later analysis, TCR association rates differed among HLA loci, with DRB1 alleles showing the most associated TCRs and HLA-C alleles showing the fewest. Sequencing depth was assumed to be roughly uniform across donors in the presence/absence analyses, though that assumption may not hold. Correlated functional status among segregating V segments might be attributable to linkage disequilibrium, but an unknown experimental factor could not be ruled out. The study listed 150 to 200 TCR beta chains as associated with cytomegalovirus.

With respect to this clone: No antigen is known for it. No clone much larger than this one lies a single base away; base qualities are absent.

At the junction V is shortened by 0 bases and J by 0 bases; bases outside the gene matches: 9. In the germline V gene, CDR1 corresponds to SGHRS and CDR2 to YFSETQ. The CDR3, cysteine through phenylalanine, is 19 amino acids long. The CDR3 DNA has 57 bases and is translated from base 1. Library creation used the immunoSEQ multiplex PCR assay. The multiplex PCR relied on a mix of 60 forward primers for TCR Vbeta segments and 13 reverse primers for TCR Jbeta segments. The CDR3 region of rearranged TCR beta genes was amplified from genomic DNA with a multiplex PCR assay. The Illumina HiSeq System was used to sequence the amplified TCR beta libraries as 87-base-pair reads. For the original study's pipeline: A later analysis counted approximately 84 million unique TCR beta chains across the 700 or so repertoires, and roughly 10 million of these chains were shared by at least two donors. A nearest-neighbor algorithm error-corrected the raw reads and collapsed the reads into unique sequences, merging closely related sequences to remove PCR and sequencing errors. CDR3 sequences were aligned to IMGT reference sequences to assign V, D and J gene segments. For a sequence to be retained, a match of at least six nucleotides was required to both a V gene segment and a J gene segment. A rearrangement counted as productive if the CDR3 had no stop codons and remained in frame with V and J, and every other rearrangement counted as non-productive. Following IMGT convention, CDR3 was defined as the stretch from the second conserved V-encoded cysteine to the conserved J-encoded phenylalanine. In an earlier analysis of roughly 610 of the donors, sequences lacking an unambiguous match to a single V gene segment were excluded. An earlier analysis of a few hundred of the donors classified V segments as functional when productive rearrangements were above 56.7% and as segregating when the standard deviation between donors was above 5%. A statistical classification framework was built to diagnose cytomegalovirus status from the catalog of TCR beta chain sequences. In a later analysis, TCR nucleotide sequences were compared against IMGT/GENE-DB human TR gene sequences so that V and J genes could be assigned. Using the TCRdist pipeline, a later analysis assigned CDR3 sequences along with most-parsimonious VDJ recombination scenarios. In a later analysis, each TCR beta chain was defined by its CDR3 amino acid sequence together with its V-gene family, and reads lacking a unique V-gene family were excluded. As a way to deal with suspected cross-contamination and a sequencing artifact, a later analysis dropped over 550 nucleotide sequences that were highly shared and had low generation probability. A later analysis calculated a clonal expansion index for each public chain from normalized within-repertoire ranks of inferred template counts. In a later analysis, generation probabilities were computed with a VDJ recombination model fitted to out-of-frame rearrangements, and the resulting probabilities were checked against IGoR. In a later analysis, hypergeometric tests were used to score TCR-TCR, TCR-HLA and TCR-CMV co-occurrence, with a repertoire-size bias correction applied to TCR pairs. To estimate false discovery rates, a later analysis permuted the HLA or CMV assignments 20 times. In a later analysis, co-occurring TCRs were grouped using DBSCAN, with TCRdist sequence similarity added in when clustering inside HLA-allele-positive subsets. For co-occurrence clustering, repertoires with fewer than 30,000 or more than 120,000 public chains were excluded, along with roughly 5 repertoires with anomalous nucleotide sharing. TCRdb stores this immuneACCESS table with in-frame sequences only. Part of the clones is absent; in the studies checked, under half of the shortfall reflects unresolved V genes, and no reason is known for the rest. The DNA was the basis for D and trimming; V, J and clone size are from that table. For this sample there are 120,000 or so clones; 79% appear just once. About 2% of the sample is taken by the ten largest.

In total, roughly 670 healthy bone marrow donors made up the cohort. All cohort members were sampled while nominally healthy, although unrecorded immune exposures were likely present. The donor tested CMV seronegative and was one of the 352 seronegative cohort members. Every donor gave a peripheral blood sample, and the peripheral blood mononuclear cells from that sample were used for TCR beta sequencing. Genomic DNA was extracted from the blood cell samples with the Qiagen DNeasy Blood Extraction Kit. The receptor comes from a man aged 18 to 30 in good health and CMV-seronegative. The chain employs TRBV5-1 and TRBJ1-4, with TRBD1 identical over 9 junction bases. The specimen was PBMCs. The CDR3 has the sequence CASSLGRDRALATNEKLFF. The nucleotides are TGCGCCAGCAGCTTGGGACGGGACAGGGCCCTTGCAACTAATGAAAAACTGTTTTTT.